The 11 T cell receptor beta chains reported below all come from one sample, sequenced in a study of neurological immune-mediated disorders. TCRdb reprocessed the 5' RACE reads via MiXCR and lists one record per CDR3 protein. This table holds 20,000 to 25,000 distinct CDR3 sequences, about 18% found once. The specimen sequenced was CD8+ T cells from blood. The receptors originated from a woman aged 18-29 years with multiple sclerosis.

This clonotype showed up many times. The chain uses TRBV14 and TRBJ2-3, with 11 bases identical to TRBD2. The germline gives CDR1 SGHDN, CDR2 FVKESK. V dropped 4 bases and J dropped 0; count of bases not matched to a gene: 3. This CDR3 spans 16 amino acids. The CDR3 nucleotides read TGTGCCAGCAGCCCTAGGACTAGCGGGAGCACAGATACGCAGTATTTT. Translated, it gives CASSPRTSGSTDTQYF.

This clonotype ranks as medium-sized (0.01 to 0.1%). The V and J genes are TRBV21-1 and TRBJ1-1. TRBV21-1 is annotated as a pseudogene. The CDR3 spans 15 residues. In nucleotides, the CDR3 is TGTGCCAGCAGCAAACGACTTGAGGCGGACACTGAAGCTTTCTTT. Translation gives CASSKRLEADTEAFF.

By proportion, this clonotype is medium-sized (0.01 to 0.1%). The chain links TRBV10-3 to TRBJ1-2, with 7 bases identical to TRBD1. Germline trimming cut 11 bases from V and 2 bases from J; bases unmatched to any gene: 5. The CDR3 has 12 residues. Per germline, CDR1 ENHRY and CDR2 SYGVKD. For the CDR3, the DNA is TGTGCCGCAGGGGGTCGAAACTATGGCTACACCTTC. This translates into CAAGGRNYGYTF.

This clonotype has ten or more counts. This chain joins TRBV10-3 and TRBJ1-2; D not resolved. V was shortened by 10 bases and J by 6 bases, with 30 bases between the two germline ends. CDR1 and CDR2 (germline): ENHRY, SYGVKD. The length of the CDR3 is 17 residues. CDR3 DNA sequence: TGTGCCACGTCCCATACGGAGGGAGGATCATCCACCGATGGCTACACCTTC. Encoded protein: CATSHTEGGSSTDGYTF.

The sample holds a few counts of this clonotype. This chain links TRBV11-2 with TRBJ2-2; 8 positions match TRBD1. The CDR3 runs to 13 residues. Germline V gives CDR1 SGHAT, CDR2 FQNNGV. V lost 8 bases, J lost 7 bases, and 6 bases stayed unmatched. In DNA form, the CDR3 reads TGTGCCAGCGTACGAACAGGGGGCGGGGAGCTGTTTTTT. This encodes CASVRTGGGELFF. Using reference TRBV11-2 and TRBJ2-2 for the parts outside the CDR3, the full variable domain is EAGVAQSPRYKIIEKRQSVAFWCNPISGHATLYWYQQILGQGPKLLIQFQNNGVVDDSQLPKDRFSAERLKGVDSTLKIQPAKLEDSAVYLCASVRTGGGELFFGEGSRLTVL.

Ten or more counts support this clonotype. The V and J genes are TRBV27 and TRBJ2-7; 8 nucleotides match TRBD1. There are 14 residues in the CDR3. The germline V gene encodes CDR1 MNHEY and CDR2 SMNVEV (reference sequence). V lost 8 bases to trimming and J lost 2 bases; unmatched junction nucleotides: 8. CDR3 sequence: CASRTGLGPYEQYF. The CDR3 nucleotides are TGTGCCAGCCGGACAGGGCTGGGGCCCTACGAGCAGTACTTC.

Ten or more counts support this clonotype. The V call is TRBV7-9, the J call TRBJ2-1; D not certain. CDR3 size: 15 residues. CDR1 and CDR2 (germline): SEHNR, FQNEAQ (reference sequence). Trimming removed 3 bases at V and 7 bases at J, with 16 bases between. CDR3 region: CASSFGNPVGNEQFF. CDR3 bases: TGTGCCAGCAGCTTTGGGAATCCGGTGGGTAATGAGCAGTTCTTC.

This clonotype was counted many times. The CDR3: CATSRDFPQPEKLFF. CDR3 in DNA: TGTGCCACCAGCAGAGATTTCCCCCAGCCCGAAAAACTGTTTTTT. This chain joins TRBV15 and TRBJ1-4; D unclear. CDR3 size: 15 residues. Germline V lookup: CDR1 LNHNV, CDR2 YYDKDF (reference sequence). V lost 0 bases and J 8 bases, leaving 13 bases between the germline ends.

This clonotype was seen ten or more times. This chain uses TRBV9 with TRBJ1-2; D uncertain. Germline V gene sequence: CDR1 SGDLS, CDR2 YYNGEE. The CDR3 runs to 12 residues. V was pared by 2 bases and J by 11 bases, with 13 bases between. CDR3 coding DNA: TGTGCCAGCAGCGTCCCCCTCTTAGGGTACACCTTC. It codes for CASSVPLLGYTF.

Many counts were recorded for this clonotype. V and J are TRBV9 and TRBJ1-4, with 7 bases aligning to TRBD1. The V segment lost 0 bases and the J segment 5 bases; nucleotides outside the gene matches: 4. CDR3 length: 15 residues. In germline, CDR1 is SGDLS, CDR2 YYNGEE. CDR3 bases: TGTGCCAGCAGCGTAGGAGGGGGCGGCAATGAAAAACTGTTTTTT. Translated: CASSVGGGGNEKLFF.

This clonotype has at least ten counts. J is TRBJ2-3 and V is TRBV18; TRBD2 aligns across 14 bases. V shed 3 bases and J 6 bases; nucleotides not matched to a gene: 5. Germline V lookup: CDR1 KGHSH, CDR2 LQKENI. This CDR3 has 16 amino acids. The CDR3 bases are TGTGCCAGCTCACCGACTAGCGGGAGGGCCTCGGATACGCAGTATTTT. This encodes CASSPTSGRASDTQYF.